The entry below describes one TCR beta chain. Its antigen is not identified. The same CDR3 can be traced to other DNA sequences in this sample. The CDR3 is 14 amino acids. The germline V gene encodes CDR1 SEHNR and CDR2 FQNEAQ (reference sequence). Between the trimmed V and J ends, which lost 5 bases and 2 bases, there was a span of 12 bases. The entry originates in a study of cytomegalovirus exposure and HLA in healthy donors. Study-level information: Of all 400 or so donors who were genotyped, 75% to 85% belonged to the Caucasian-associated ancestry cluster. Study findings and constraints: Roughly uniform sequencing depth across donors was assumed, possibly incorrectly. TRBV6-2, TRBV6-3 and some other V segments were unresolvable in 87-base-pair reads.

The study ran its PCR with 60 Vbeta and 13 Jbeta primers. Measured with immunoSEQ multiplex PCR; TCRdb has only the in-frame clones, and not every one. The sample yields hundreds of thousands of clones, 70% to 80% seen once. The V call is TRBV7-9, the J call TRBJ1-2; perhaps TRBD1 as D (6 bases). The material sequenced was PBMCs. The receptor comes from a woman aged 30 to 39 in good health and CMV-seronegative. In DNA, the CDR3 is TGTGCCAGCAGCCCCAGCGGGGGCAACTATGGCTACACCTTC. It translates to CASSPSGGNYGYTF.